The TCR beta chain described here comes from a study of molecular identifiers for immune sequencing clone quantification. Study background: Replicates partitioned RNA from about 20,000 or 100,000 naive CD8 cells into five parts, sequencing four.

Bulk libraries came from a prior protocol with listed TCR primers. TCRdb ran MiXCR on the PCR reads and lists one entry per CDR3 protein. The data contain about half a million distinct CDR3 sequences, around 23% of them seen just once; the ten biggest clones take up under 0.8%. The table lists this clonotype with a few counts. Using a CD8+CD4-CCR7+CD45RA+ phenotype, naive CD8 T cells were sorted. The CDR3 runs to 13 residues. The V end was cut by 3 bases, the J end by 5 bases, with 8 bases between. Germline CDR1 and CDR2: SNHLY and FYNNEI. This sequence was found in a human donor in good health. Some libraries in this study had Jurkat cell RNA spiked in. Material for sequencing was naive CD8+ T cells from blood, with Jurkat cell RNA spiked in. The subset here: FACS-sorted CD8+CD4-CCR7+CD45RA+ naive T cells. This chain connects TRBV2 to TRBJ1-5; no firm D call. DNA for the CDR3: TGTGCCAGCAGTGAGATGGGGTATCAGCCCCAGCATTTT. The encoded protein is CASSEMGYQPQHF.